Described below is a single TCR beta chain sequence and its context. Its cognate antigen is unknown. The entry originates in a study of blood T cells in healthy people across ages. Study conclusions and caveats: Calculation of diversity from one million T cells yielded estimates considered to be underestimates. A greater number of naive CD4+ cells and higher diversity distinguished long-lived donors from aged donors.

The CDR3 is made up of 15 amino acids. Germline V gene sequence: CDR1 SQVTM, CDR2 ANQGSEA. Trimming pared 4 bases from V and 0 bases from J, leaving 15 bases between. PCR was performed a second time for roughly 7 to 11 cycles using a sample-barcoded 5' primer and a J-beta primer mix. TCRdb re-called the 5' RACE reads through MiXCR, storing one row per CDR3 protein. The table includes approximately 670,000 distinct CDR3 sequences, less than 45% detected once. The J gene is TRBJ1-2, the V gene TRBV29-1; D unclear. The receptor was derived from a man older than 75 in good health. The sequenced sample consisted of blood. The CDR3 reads CSVARRAPTNYGYTF. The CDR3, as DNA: TGCAGCGTTGCCCGGAGGGCACCTACTAACTATGGCTACACCTTC.